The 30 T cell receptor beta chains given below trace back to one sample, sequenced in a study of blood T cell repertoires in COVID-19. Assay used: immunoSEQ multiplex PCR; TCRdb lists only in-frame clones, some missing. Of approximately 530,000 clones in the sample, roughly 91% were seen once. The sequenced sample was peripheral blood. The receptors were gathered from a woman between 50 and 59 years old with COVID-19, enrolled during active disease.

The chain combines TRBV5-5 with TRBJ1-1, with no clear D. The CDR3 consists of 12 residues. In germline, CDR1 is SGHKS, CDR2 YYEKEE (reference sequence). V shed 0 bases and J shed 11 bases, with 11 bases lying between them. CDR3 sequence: CASSLVSRSAFF. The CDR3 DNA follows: TGTGCCAGCAGCTTGGTTTCGAGATCTGCTTTCTTT.

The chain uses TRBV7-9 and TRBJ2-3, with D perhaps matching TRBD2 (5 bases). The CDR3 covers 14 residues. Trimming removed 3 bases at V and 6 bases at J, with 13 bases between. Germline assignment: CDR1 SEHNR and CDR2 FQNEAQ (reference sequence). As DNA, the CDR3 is TGTGCCAGCAGCTTTAATGAGGGTCGGGATACGCAGTATTTT. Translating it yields CASSFNEGRDTQYF.

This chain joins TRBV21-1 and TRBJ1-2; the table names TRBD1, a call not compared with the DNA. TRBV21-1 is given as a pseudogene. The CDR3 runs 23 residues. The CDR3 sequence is CASRYFPKRHAVGGKHRSYGYTF. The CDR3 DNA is TGTGCCAGCAGGTATTTCCCTAAAAGGCACGCTGTGGGTGGCAAACACAGATCCTATGGCTACACCTTC.

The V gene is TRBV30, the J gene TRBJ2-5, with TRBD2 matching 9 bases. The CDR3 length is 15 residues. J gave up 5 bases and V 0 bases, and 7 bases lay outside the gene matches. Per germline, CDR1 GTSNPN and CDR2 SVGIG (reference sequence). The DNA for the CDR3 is TGTGCCTGGAGTGTAGGCGGGGGGGCGGGTGAGACCCAGTACTTC. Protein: CAWSVGGGAGETQYF.

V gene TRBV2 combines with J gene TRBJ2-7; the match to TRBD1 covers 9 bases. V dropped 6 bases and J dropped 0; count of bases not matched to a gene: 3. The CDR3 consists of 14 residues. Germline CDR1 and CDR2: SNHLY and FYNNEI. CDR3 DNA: TGTGCCAGCAGCTCGGACAGGGGCTCCTACGAGCAGTACTTC. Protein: CASSSDRGSYEQYF.

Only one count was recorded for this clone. CDR3 loop: CASSAQGIQETQYF. Written as DNA, the CDR3 is TGTGCCAGCAGTGCACAGGGGATTCAAGAGACCCAGTACTTC. This sequence joins TRBV2 and TRBJ2-5, with 7 bases fitting TRBD1. Germline lookup yields CDR1 SNHLY and CDR2 FYNNEI. This CDR3 contains 14 residues. The trim removed 4 bases at V and 2 bases at J, leaving 4 bases unmatched.

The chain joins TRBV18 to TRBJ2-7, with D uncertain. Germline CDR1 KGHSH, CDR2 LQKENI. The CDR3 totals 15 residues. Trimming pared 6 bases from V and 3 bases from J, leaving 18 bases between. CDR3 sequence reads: CASSPRKQTLYEQYF. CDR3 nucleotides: TGTGCCAGCTCCCCTCGGAAACAGACCCTCTACGAGCAGTACTTC.

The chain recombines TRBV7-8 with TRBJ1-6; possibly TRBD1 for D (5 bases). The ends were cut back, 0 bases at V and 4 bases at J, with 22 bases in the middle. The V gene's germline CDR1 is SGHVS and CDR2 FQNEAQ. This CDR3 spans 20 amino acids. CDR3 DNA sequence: TGTGCCAGCAGCTTAGCCTCAGGGCCAAAGGAAAGATCTTATAATTCACCCCTCCACTTT. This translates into CASSLASGPKERSYNSPLHF. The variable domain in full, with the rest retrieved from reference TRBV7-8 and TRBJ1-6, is GAGVSQSPRYKVAKRGQDVALRCDPISGHVSLFWYQQALGQGPEFLTYFQNEAQLDKSGLPSDRFFAERPEGSVSTLKIQRTQQEDSAVYLCASSLASGPKERSYNSPLHFGNGTRLTVT.

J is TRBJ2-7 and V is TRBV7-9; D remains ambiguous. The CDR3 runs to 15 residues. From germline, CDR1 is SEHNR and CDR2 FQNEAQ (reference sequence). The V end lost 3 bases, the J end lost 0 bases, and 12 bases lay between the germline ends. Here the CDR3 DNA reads TGTGCCAGCAGCTTGGAGACCTTGAGCTCCTACGAGCAGTACTTC. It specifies CASSLETLSSYEQYF.

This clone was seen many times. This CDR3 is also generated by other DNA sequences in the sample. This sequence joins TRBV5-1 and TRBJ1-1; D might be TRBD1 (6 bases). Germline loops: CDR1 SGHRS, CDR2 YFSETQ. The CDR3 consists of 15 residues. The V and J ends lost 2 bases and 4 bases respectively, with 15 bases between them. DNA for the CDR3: TGCGCCAGCAGCTTAAGGGCAGGGGAAGGCACTGAAGCTTTCTTT. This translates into CASSLRAGEGTEAFF.

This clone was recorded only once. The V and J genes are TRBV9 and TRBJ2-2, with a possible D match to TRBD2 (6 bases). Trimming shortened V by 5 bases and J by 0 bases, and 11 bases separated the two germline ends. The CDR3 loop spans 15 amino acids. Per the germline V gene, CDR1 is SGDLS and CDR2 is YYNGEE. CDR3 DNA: TGTGCCAGCAGGGGCGGGGTCGCGAACACCGGGGAGCTGTTTTTT. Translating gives CASRGGVANTGELFF. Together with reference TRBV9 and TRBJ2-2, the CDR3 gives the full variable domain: DSGVTQTPKHLITATGQRVTLRCSPRSGDLSVYWYQQSLDQGLQFLIQYYNGEERAKGNILERFSAQQFPDLHSELNLSSLELGDSALYFCASRGGVANTGELFFGEGSRLTVL.

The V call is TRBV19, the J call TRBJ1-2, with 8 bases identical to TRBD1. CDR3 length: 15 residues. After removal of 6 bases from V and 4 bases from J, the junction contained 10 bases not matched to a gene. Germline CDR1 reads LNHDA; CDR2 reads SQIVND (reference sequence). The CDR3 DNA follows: TGTGCCAGTAGCCAGGCACAGGGGGGGAGCTATGGCTACACCTTC. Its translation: CASSQAQGGSYGYTF. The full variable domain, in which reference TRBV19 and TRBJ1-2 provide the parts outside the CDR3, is DGGITQSPKYLFRKEGQNVTLSCEQNLNHDAMYWYRQDPGQGLRLIYYSQIVNDFQKGDIAEGYSVSREKKESFPLTVTSAQKNPTAFYLCASSQAQGGSYGYTFGSGTRLTVV.

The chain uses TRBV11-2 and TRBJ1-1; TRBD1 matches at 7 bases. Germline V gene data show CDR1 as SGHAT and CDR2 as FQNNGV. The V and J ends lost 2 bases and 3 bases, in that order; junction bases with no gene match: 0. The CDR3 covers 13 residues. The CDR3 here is CASSLQGDTEAFF. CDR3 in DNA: TGTGCCAGCAGCTTACAGGGGGACACTGAAGCTTTCTTT. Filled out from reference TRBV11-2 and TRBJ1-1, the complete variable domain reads EAGVAQSPRYKIIEKRQSVAFWCNPISGHATLYWYQQILGQGPKLLIQFQNNGVVDDSQLPKDRFSAERLKGVDSTLKIQPAKLEDSAVYLCASSLQGDTEAFFGQGTRLTVV.

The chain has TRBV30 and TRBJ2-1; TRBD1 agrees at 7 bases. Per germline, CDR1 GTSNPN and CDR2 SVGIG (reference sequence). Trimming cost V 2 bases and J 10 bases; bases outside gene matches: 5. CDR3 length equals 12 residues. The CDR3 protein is CAWSRDRDEQFF. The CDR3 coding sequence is TGTGCCTGGAGTCGTGACAGGGACGAGCAGTTCTTC.

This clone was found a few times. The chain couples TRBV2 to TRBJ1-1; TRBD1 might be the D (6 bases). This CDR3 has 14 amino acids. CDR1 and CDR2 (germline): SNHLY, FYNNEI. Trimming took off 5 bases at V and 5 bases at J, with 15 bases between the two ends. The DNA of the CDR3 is TGTGCCAGCAGTTACAGGGAGGGGGGTACTGAAGCTTTCTTT. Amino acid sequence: CASSYREGGTEAFF. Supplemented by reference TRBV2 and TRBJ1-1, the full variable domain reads EPEVTQTPSHQVTQMGQEVILRCVPISNHLYFYWYRQILGQKVEFLVSFYNNEISEKSEIFDDQFSVERPDGSNFTLKIRSTKLEDSAMYFCASSYREGGTEAFFGQGTRLTVV.

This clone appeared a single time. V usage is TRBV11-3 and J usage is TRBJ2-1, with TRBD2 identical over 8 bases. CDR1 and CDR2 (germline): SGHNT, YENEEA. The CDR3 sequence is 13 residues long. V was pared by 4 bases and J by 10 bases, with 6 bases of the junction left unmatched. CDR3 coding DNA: TGTGCCAGCAGCTCGGGGGGGGAGGTCGAGCAGTTCTTC. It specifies CASSSGGEVEQFF.

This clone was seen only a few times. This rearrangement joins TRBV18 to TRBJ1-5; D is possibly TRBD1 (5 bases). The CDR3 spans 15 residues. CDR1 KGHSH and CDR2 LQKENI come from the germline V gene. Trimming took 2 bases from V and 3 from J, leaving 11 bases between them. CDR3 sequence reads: CASSPIRGTNQPQHF. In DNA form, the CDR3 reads TGTGCCAGCTCACCAATAAGGGGCACCAATCAGCCCCAGCATTTT.

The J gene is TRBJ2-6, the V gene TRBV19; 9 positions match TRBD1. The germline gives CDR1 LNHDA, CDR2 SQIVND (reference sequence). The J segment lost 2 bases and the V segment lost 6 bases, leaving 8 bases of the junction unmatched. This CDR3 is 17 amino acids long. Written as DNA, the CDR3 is TGTGCCAGTAGCTGGGGACAGGGATCCGCTGGGGCCAACGTCCTGACTTTC. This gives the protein CASSWGQGSAGANVLTF. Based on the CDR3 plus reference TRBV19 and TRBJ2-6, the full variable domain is DGGITQSPKYLFRKEGQNVTLSCEQNLNHDAMYWYRQDPGQGLRLIYYSQIVNDFQKGDIAEGYSVSREKKESFPLTVTSAQKNPTAFYLCASSWGQGSAGANVLTFGAGSRLTVL.

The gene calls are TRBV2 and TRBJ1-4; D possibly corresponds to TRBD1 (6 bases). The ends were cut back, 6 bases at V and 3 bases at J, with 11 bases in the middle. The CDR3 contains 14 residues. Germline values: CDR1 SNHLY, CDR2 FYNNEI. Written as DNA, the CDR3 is TGTGCCAGCAGGAACGACAGGTCTAATGAAAAACTGTTTTTT. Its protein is CASRNDRSNEKLFF.

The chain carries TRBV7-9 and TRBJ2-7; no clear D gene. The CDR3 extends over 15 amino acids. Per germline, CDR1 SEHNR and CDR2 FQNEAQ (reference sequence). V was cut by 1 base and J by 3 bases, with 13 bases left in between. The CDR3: CASSLGGIKIYEQYF. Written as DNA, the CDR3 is TGTGCCAGCAGCTTAGGCGGCATCAAGATCTACGAGCAGTACTTC.

The CDR3 is CASSFGVDTEAFF. As DNA, the CDR3 is TGTGCCAGCAGTTTCGGGGTCGACACTGAAGCTTTCTTT. The gene calls are TRBV12-3 or TRBV12-4 and TRBJ1-1; D is unresolved. The CDR3 sequence is 13 residues long. Trimming took 3 bases from V and 3 from J, leaving 8 bases between them.

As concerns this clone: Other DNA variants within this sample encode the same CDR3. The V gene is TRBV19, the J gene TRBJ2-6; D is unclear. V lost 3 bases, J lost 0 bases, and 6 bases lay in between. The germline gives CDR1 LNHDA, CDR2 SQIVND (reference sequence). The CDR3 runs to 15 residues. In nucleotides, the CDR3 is TGTGCCAGTAGTATTAGTGGCTCTGGGGCCAACGTCCTGACTTTC. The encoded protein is CASSISGSGANVLTF.

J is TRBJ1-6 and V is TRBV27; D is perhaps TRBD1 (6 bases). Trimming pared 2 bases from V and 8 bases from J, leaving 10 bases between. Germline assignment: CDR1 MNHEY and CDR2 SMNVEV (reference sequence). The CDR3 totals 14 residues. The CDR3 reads CASSLTGMDSPLHF. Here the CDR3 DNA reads TGTGCCAGCAGTTTAACAGGGATGGATTCACCCCTCCACTTT.

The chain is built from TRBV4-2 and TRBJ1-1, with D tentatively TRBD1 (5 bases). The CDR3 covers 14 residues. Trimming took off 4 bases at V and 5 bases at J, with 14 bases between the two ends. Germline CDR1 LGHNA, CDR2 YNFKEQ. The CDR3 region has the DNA TGTGCCAGCAGCCGCGAGCAGGGTCGGACTGAAGCTTTCTTT. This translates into CASSREQGRTEAFF.

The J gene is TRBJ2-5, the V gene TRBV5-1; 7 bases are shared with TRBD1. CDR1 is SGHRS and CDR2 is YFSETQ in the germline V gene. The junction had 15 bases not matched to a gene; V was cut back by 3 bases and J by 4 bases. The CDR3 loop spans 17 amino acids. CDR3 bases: TGCGCCAGCAGCTCTAGAAAAGGGACAGCCCTCCGAGAGACCCAGTACTTC. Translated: CASSSRKGTALRETQYF.

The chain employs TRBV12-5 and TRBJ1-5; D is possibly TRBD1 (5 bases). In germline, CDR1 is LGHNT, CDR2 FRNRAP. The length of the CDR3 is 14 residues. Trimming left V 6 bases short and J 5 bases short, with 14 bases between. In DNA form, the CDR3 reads TGTGCTAGTGGCCCCTCGACAGTAGATCAGCCCCAGCATTTT. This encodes CASGPSTVDQPQHF.

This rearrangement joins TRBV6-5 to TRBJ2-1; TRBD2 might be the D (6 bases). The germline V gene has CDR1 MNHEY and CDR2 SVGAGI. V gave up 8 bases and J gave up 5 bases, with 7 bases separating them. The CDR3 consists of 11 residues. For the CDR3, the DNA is TGTGCCAGCGCGGGAAACAATGAGCAGTTCTTC. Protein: CASAGNNEQFF.

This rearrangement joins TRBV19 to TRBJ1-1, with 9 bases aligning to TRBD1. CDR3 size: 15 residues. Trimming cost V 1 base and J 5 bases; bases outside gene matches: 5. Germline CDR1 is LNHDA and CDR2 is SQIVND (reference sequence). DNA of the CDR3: TGTGCCAGTAGTATAGCGGGACAGGGCTTTACTGAAGCTTTCTTT. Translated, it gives CASSIAGQGFTEAFF.

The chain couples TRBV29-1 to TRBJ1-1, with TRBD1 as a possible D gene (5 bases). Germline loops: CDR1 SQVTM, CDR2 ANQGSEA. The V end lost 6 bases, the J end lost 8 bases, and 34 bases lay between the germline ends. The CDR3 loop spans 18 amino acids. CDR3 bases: TGCAGCGTGATGACAGTCCTTGAACACTTTGCATTAACATCGGAAGCTTTCTTT. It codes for CSVMTVLEHFALTSEAFF.

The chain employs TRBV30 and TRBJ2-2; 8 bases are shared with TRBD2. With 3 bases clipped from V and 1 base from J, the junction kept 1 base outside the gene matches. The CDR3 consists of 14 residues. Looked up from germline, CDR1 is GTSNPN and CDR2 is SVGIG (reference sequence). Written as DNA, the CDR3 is TGTGCCTGGAGAGCGGGGGTGAACACCGGGGAGCTGTTTTTT. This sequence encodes CAWRAGVNTGELFF.